One and the same sample provided the 29 T cell receptor beta chains below, sequenced in a study of human T cells and chemical hapten exposure. Each CDR3 protein gets one entry after TCRdb re-called the RACE reads with MiXCR. The sample yields about 350,000 distinct CDR3 sequences, about 5% seen once. Time point meaning: pre-sensitization, week 0. Treatment of the sample: therapeutic diphenylcyclopropenone sensitization with weekly scalp DPC. The starting material was whole blood, obtained in connection with sensitization to the hapten diphenylcyclopropenone (DPC). All receptors come from a woman aged 18 to 35 with alopecia areata. Some clones in this sample may be carry-over from other donors' samples.

This clonotype was detected many times. The chain recombines TRBV9 with TRBJ1-6; D ambiguous. V was pared by 4 bases and J by 8 bases, with 10 bases between. This CDR3 is 13 amino acids long. CDR1 SGDLS and CDR2 YYNGEE come from the germline V gene. The DNA for the CDR3 is TGTGCCAGCAGCTTAGACCCCGATTCACCCCTCCACTTT. This sequence encodes CASSLDPDSPLHF.

This clonotype was counted ten times or more. The chain uses TRBV6-2 or TRBV6-3 and TRBJ1-1; D remains unclear. The V and J ends lost 2 bases and 3 bases respectively, with 7 bases between them. Germline lookup yields CDR1 MNHEY and CDR2 SVGEGT. This CDR3 has 13 amino acids. Here the CDR3 DNA reads TGTGCCAGCAGTTACCAGGTTTACACTGAAGCTTTCTTT. It yields the protein CASSYQVYTEAFF.

V and J are TRBV5-1 and TRBJ2-5, with 9 bases matching TRBD1. The length of the CDR3 is 15 residues. Germline V gene lookup returns CDR1 SGHRS and CDR2 YFSETQ. V lost 0 bases and J lost 5; bases outside the gene matches: 5. The DNA of the CDR3 is TGCGCCAGCAGCTTGGGGGACAGGGCTATGGAGACCCAGTACTTC. Residues: CASSLGDRAMETQYF. The full variable domain, rest sourced from reference TRBV5-1 and TRBJ2-5, is KAGVTQTPRYLIKTRGQQVTLSCSPISGHRSVSWYQQTPGQGLQFLFEYFSETQRNKGNFPGRFSGRQFSNSRSEMNVSTLELGDSALYLCASSLGDRAMETQYFGPGTRLLVL.

This clonotype was detected ten times or more. The chain has TRBV10-3 and TRBJ1-1, with TRBD1 as a possible D gene (5 bases). Germline CDR1 ENHRY, CDR2 SYGVKD. V dropped 5 bases and J dropped 3 bases, with 19 bases sitting between them. The CDR3 sequence is 16 residues long. CDR3 residues: CAISPGEGRRDTEAFF. In DNA form, the CDR3 reads TGTGCCATCAGTCCGGGGGAGGGTCGGAGGGACACTGAAGCTTTCTTT.

V and J are TRBV6-6 and TRBJ1-1; no definite D call. CDR3 length equals 13 residues. Trimming stripped 3 bases from V and 5 bases from J, with 10 bases between. The V gene's germline CDR1 is MNHNY and CDR2 SVGAGI (reference sequence). CDR3: CASSYSVGTEAFF. In nucleotides, the CDR3 is TGTGCCAGCAGTTATTCGGTGGGGACTGAAGCTTTCTTT.

The rearrangement links TRBV9 to TRBJ2-5, with 14 bases fitting TRBD2. Germline V CDR1 and CDR2: SGDLS, YYNGEE. CDR3 length: 18 amino acids. V gave up 2 bases and J gave up 1 base; unmatched junction bases: 7. The CDR3 reads CASSVRGTSGGSQETQYF. The CDR3 coding sequence is TGTGCCAGCAGCGTTAGAGGGACTAGCGGGGGCTCCCAAGAGACCCAGTACTTC.

The chain recombines TRBV18 with TRBJ2-1; no firm D call. The V end was cut by 2 bases, the J end by 8 bases, with 16 bases between. CDR1 and CDR2 from the germline V gene are KGHSH and LQKENI. The CDR3 length is 15 residues. The CDR3 region is CASSPYIKVDHEQFF. The CDR3 region has the DNA TGTGCCAGCTCACCATACATAAAGGTGGACCATGAGCAGTTCTTC.

This clonotype was counted at least ten times. This chain connects TRBV7-2 to TRBJ2-3; no reliable D call. The CDR3 runs to 17 residues. Germline CDR1 is SGHTA and CDR2 is FQGNSA. The V gene lost 1 base and the J gene lost 3 bases, with 17 bases spanning the gap. The CDR3 reads CASSLVGAGLRTDTQYF. The CDR3 DNA reads TGTGCCAGCAGCTTAGTAGGCGCTGGTCTCCGGACAGATACGCAGTATTTT.

This clonotype came up many times. The chain uses TRBV20-1 and TRBJ2-1; 9 nucleotides align to TRBD2. There are 15 residues in the CDR3. V dropped 1 base and J dropped 6; count of bases not matched to a gene: 7. Germline CDR1 reads DFQATT; CDR2 reads SNEGSKA (reference sequence). The CDR3 DNA sequence: TGCAGTGCTAGAGTTCGTAGCGGGGGACTCAATGAGCAGTTCTTC. This gives the protein CSARVRSGGLNEQFF.

This clonotype was detected a few times. V is TRBV6-4 and J is TRBJ1-2; the match to TRBD1 covers 9 bases. Per germline, CDR1 MRHNA and CDR2 SNTAGT. V shed 5 bases and J 4 bases; nucleotides not matched to a gene: 8. The CDR3 sequence is 15 residues long. DNA for the CDR3: TGTGCCAGCAGTTCGGGGACAGGGTGTATCTATGGCTACACCTTC. It is translated as CASSSGTGCIYGYTF.

This clonotype occurred many times. The gene calls are TRBV2 and TRBJ1-1, with D maybe TRBD1 (5 bases). V gave up 7 bases and J gave up 3 bases, with 6 bases separating them. The CDR3 runs to 11 residues. CDR1 is SNHLY and CDR2 is FYNNEI in the germline V gene. The CDR3 sequence: CASTGDTEAFF. In DNA form, the CDR3 reads TGTGCCAGCACGGGGGACACTGAAGCTTTCTTT.

This clonotype was recorded many times. The genes are TRBV6-5 and TRBJ2-6; D tentatively reads TRBD1 or TRBD2 (5 bases each). Germline CDR1 reads MNHEY; CDR2 reads SVGAGI. The CDR3 has 15 amino acids. Trimming pared 7 bases from V and 2 bases from J, leaving 12 bases between. CDR3 nucleotide sequence: TGTGCCAGCAATGACGGGACGGCTGGGGCCAACGTCCTGACTTTC. This sequence encodes CASNDGTAGANVLTF.

This clonotype occurred a few times. V and J are TRBV7-9 and TRBJ2-3; D is possibly TRBD2 (6 bases). Trimming took off 5 bases at V and 5 bases at J, with 20 bases between the two ends. The CDR3 sequence is 16 residues long. CDR1 is SEHNR and CDR2 is FQNEAQ in the germline V gene (reference sequence). The CDR3 here is CASSPAGTAPGDTQYF. The CDR3 DNA is TGTGCCAGCAGCCCCGCCGGGACTGCCCCCGGAGATACGCAGTATTTT.

Ten or more counts support this clonotype. This chain links TRBV25-1 with TRBJ1-4, with a possible D match to TRBD1 (5 bases). V was trimmed by 4 bases and J by 3 bases, leaving 18 bases between them. The CDR3 has 17 amino acids. Looked up from germline, CDR1 is MGHDK and CDR2 is SYGVNS. The CDR3 DNA sequence: TGTGCCAGCAGTGCCTCCTACCGGGGGTCGGCTAATGAAAAACTGTTTTTT. It encodes CASSASYRGSANEKLFF. The full variable domain, with the rest looked up from reference TRBV25-1 and TRBJ1-4, is EADIYQTPRYLVIGTGKKITLECSQTMGHDKMYWYQQDPGMELHLIHYSYGVNSTEKGDLSSESTVSRIRTEHFPLTLESARPSHTSQYLCASSASYRGSANEKLFFGSGTQLSVL.

This clonotype has a count of ten or more. This rearrangement joins TRBV4-2 to TRBJ2-3; D is unresolved. CDR3 length: 14 amino acids. With 1 base removed from V and 4 bases from J, the gap between germline ends came to 9 bases. Germline values: CDR1 LGHNA, CDR2 YNFKEQ. CDR3 loop: CASSQGQSADTQYF. In DNA, the CDR3 is TGTGCCAGCAGCCAAGGGCAATCGGCAGATACGCAGTATTTT.

This clonotype was seen ten or more times. The chain links TRBV10-3 to TRBJ1-6, with D tentatively TRBD1 (6 bases). In germline, CDR1 is ENHRY, CDR2 SYGVKD. There are 16 residues in the CDR3. V dropped 6 bases and J dropped 7 bases, with 19 bases sitting between them. This CDR3 reads CAISVDSREENSPLHF. The CDR3 DNA sequence: TGTGCCATCAGCGTGGACAGCCGGGAGGAGAATTCACCCCTCCACTTT.

V gene TRBV6-2 or TRBV6-3 combines with J gene TRBJ2-7; maybe TRBD1 (6 bases). Germline V gene lookup returns CDR1 MNHEY and CDR2 SVGEGT. Trimming stripped 8 bases from V and 6 bases from J, with 14 bases between. This CDR3 has 12 residues. CDR3 sequence (DNA): TGTGCCAGCCGGGACATGGCCCTCGAGCAGTACTTC. Amino acid sequence: CASRDMALEQYF.

This clonotype was recorded many times. V usage is TRBV4-1 and J usage is TRBJ1-3, with D hard to call. The CDR3 sequence is 15 residues long. Trimming cost V 4 bases and J 4 bases, with 14 bases left between them. CDR1 MGHRA and CDR2 YSYEKL come from the germline V gene. The CDR3 spells CASSRTGLGGNTIYF. Here the CDR3 DNA reads TGCGCCAGCAGCCGGACGGGCTTGGGCGGAAACACCATATATTTT.

J is TRBJ2-7 and V is TRBV4-1; 11 bases are shared with TRBD2. The CDR3 consists of 16 residues. V shed 4 bases, J shed 3 bases, and the junction held 8 bases outside the gene matches. Looked up from germline, CDR1 is MGHRA and CDR2 is YSYEKL. The CDR3 reads CASSPAIGTSGYEQYF. For the CDR3, the DNA is TGCGCCAGCAGCCCAGCGATCGGGACTAGCGGCTACGAGCAGTACTTC.

This chain joins TRBV7-9 and TRBJ2-7, with a weak D call TRBD2 (6 bases). The CDR3 is 16 amino acids. Germline V gives CDR1 SEHNR, CDR2 FQNEAQ (reference sequence). Trimming took off 5 bases at V and 1 base at J, with 18 bases between the two ends. The CDR3 region is CASSEGPASASYEQYF. In DNA form, the CDR3 reads TGTGCCAGCAGCGAAGGCCCCGCTAGCGCTTCCTACGAGCAGTACTTC.

This clonotype was recorded a few times. The chain employs TRBV6-1 and TRBJ1-5; D remains ambiguous. The CDR3 totals 15 residues. The V gene's germline CDR1 is MNHNS and CDR2 SASEGT. V gave up 2 bases and J gave up 1 base, with 9 bases separating them. CDR3 sequence reads: CASSEYRPSNQPQHF. CDR3 coding DNA: TGTGCCAGCAGTGAATATAGGCCGAGCAATCAGCCCCAGCATTTT.

This clonotype was counted at least ten times. The chain combines TRBV12-3 or TRBV12-4 with TRBJ1-6; maybe TRBD1 (5 bases). There are 15 residues in the CDR3. The V and J ends lost 7 bases and 6 bases respectively, with 16 bases between them. The DNA of the CDR3 is TGTGCCAGCAAAGGGGAAGGGACTGTTAATTCACCCCTCCACTTT. Translation: CASKGEGTVNSPLHF.

V and J are TRBV27 and TRBJ1-5; possibly TRBD1 for D (6 bases). The CDR3 length is 17 residues. Trimming pared 5 bases from V and 6 bases from J, leaving 23 bases between. Germline assignment: CDR1 MNHEY and CDR2 SMNVEV (reference sequence). The CDR3, as DNA: TGTGCCAGCAGTCCATACCCGGACAGCAAGGGGGGTCAGCCCCAGCATTTT. It translates to CASSPYPDSKGGQPQHF.

The chain joins TRBV6-2 or TRBV6-3 to TRBJ1-2; D unresolved. The CDR3 is 14 amino acids. CDR1 and CDR2 from the germline V gene are MNHEY and SVGEGT. V dropped 6 bases and J dropped 5 bases, with 16 bases sitting between them. CDR3 region: CASRRTASEYGYTF. The CDR3 nucleotides are TGTGCCAGCAGACGGACGGCTTCAGAGTATGGCTACACCTTC.

The V gene is TRBV29-1, the J gene TRBJ2-4; 12 bases align to TRBD2. Trimming at V came to 5 bases and at J to 3 bases, leaving 5 bases not matched to a gene. CDR3 length equals 15 residues. CDR1 and CDR2 from the germline V gene are SQVTM and ANQGSEA. CDR3 nucleotide sequence: TGCAGCGTTATAACTAGCGGGGGGTACAAAAACATTCAGTACTTC. Amino acids: CSVITSGGYKNIQYF.

The table lists this clonotype with many counts. The chain is built from TRBV12-3 or TRBV12-4 and TRBJ2-2; 10 bases are a match to TRBD2. V lost 6 bases, J lost 5 bases, and 9 bases stayed unmatched. The CDR3 contains 16 residues. The CDR3 DNA reads TGTGCCAGCAGCTTCGCGGCGGGACTAGCGACCGGGGAGCTGTTTTTT. The encoded protein is CASSFAAGLATGELFF.

This clonotype turned up a few times. The chain links TRBV10-2 to TRBJ1-2; unclear D gene. CDR3 length: 13 residues. Germline V CDR1 and CDR2: WSHSY, SAAADI. V dropped 11 bases and J dropped 3 bases, with 16 bases sitting between them. This CDR3 is CALRRESDYGYTF. DNA of the CDR3: TGCGCCCTAAGGAGGGAAAGCGACTATGGCTACACCTTC.

This clonotype has just a few counts. This rearrangement joins TRBV4-2 to TRBJ2-3; 8 positions agree with TRBD2. This CDR3 spans 16 amino acids. In germline, CDR1 is LGHNA, CDR2 YNFKEQ. With V trimmed by 3 bases and J by 5 bases, 10 bases remained unmatched. The CDR3 spells CASSHLRGGDGDTQYF. CDR3 nucleotides: TGTGCCAGCAGCCATCTTCGGGGGGGCGATGGAGATACGCAGTATTTT.

This clonotype showed up just a few times. The V gene is TRBV20-1, the J gene TRBJ1-1; no clear D gene. V was pared by 0 bases and J by 4 bases, with 12 bases between. The CDR3 totals 14 residues. Germline V CDR1 and CDR2: DFQATT, SNEGSKA (reference sequence). The DNA for the CDR3 is TGCAGTGCTAGAGATCTAGAGGGAAGCACTGAAGCTTTCTTT. It encodes CSARDLEGSTEAFF.